This TCR beta chain was retrieved from a study of shared clonotypes between healthy human individuals. TCRdb's table, derived via immunoSEQ multiplex PCR, lists solely in-frame clones and lacks some. The data contain about 2.3 million clones, more than 80% of them singletons. V shed 5 bases and J 6 bases; nucleotides not matched to a gene: 12. The CDR3 sequence is 15 residues long. Looked up from germline, CDR1 is SGHTA and CDR2 is FQGNSA. The sequence was obtained from a man aged 18 to 29 in good health. Some clones in this sample may be carry-over from other donors' samples. The material sequenced was naive CD4+ T cells from PBMCs. Sample subset: CD45RA+ positively selected. The rearrangement uses TRBV7-2 and TRBJ2-7, with 8 bases lining up with TRBD2. CDR3 bases: TGTGCCAGCAGCCGGGGGTCATTAGCGGGACCCGAGCAGTACTTC. It codes for CASSRGSLAGPEQYF.